This record looks at one TCR beta chain sequence and its context. Antigen specificity is unknown. The data derive from a study of regulatory T cells in long-lasting Graves disease. Study details: Persistent Graves' disease required over 5 years of antithyroid drugs and positive TSH receptor antibodies. Study findings and constraints: Newly diagnosed patients had higher TCR diversity than persistent Graves' patients did. New patients shared fewer public clonotypes (about 1,000) than persistent patients did (about 2,700).

Arm-PCR of CDR3 regions and iRepertoire HTBI primers were the basis on which TCR beta libraries were built. TCRdb processed the multiplex PCR reads anew with MiXCR; each CDR3 protein has one entry. The sample lists a few hundred thousand distinct CDR3 sequences, about 20% occurring once. This CDR3 contains 13 residues. Looked up from germline, CDR1 is SGHDN and CDR2 is FVKESK. With 8 bases removed from V and 5 bases from J, the gap between germline ends came to 13 bases. Time point described: persistent/refractory GD, antithyroid drugs over 5 years with positive TRAb. Following extraction of RNA from PBMCs, that RNA was used to make the TCR library.

The clonotype originates from a female donor with Graves disease. The material was peripheral blood mononuclear cells (PBMCs), obtained when the disease was refractory, from a patient treated with antithyroid drugs. The chain employs TRBV14 and TRBJ1-3; D is ambiguous. The CDR3 bases are TGTGCCAGCCGACTAAAACTTAGAAACACCATATATTTT. It encodes CASRLKLRNTIYF.